These 3 T cell receptor beta chains were all obtained from the same sample, sequenced in a study of OX40 agonist ivuxolimab in advanced cancers. Generated by immunoSEQ multiplex PCR, the TCRdb table keeps only in-frame clones and is missing some. Counted here are around 44,000 clones, around nine tenths occurring once; the ten biggest clones make up approximately 35%. The specimen was CD4+ or CD8+ T cells sorted from blood, collected in a trial of the OX40 agonist ivuxolimab. The source is an adult with an advanced solid tumor such as melanoma, head and neck, liver or kidney cancer.

The V gene is TRBV7-2, the J gene TRBJ1-5, with D unresolved. The CDR3 is made up of 12 amino acids. Germline CDR1 SGHTA, CDR2 FQGNSA. Trimming took 4 bases from V and 3 from J, leaving 4 bases between them. For the CDR3, the DNA is TGTGCCAGCAGCTACTACAATCAGCCCCAGCATTTT. Its translation: CASSYYNQPQHF.

V usage is TRBV18 and J usage is TRBJ1-3; D gene ambiguous. Germline CDR1 is KGHSH and CDR2 is LQKENI. The V and J ends lost 0 bases and 0 bases respectively, with 6 bases between them. The CDR3 is 15 residues long. The CDR3 nucleotides are TGTGCCAGCTCACCACCCGCAGACTCTGGAAACACCATATATTTT. This sequence encodes CASSPPADSGNTIYF.

The V and J genes are TRBV30 and TRBJ2-7; 8 bases line up with TRBD2. This CDR3 has 13 amino acids. Looked up from germline, CDR1 is GTSNPN and CDR2 is SVGIG (reference sequence). V trimming: 4 bases; J trimming: 4 bases; junction bases outside the gene matches: 6. The CDR3 reads CAWTTSGTYEQYF. CDR3 DNA: TGTGCCTGGACAACTAGCGGCACATACGAGCAGTACTTC.